The clone carrying this T cell receptor (beta chain) was seen only a few times. V was clipped by 5 bases and J by 3 bases; unmatched bases: 9. Germline CDR1 reads MNHEY; CDR2 reads SVGEGT. This CDR3 spans 15 amino acids. This sample stems from a study of blood T cell repertoires in COVID-19. Study as a whole: COVID-19 samples, acute and convalescent, were from the United States, Italy and Spain. The cDNA or gDNA used as material had been derived from T cells, B-cell-depleted T cells, or PBMCs.

The data were produced by immunoSEQ multiplex PCR, yet TCRdb's version contains in-frame clones alone and is incomplete. The data contain more than 65,000 clones, 84% of them singletons. V gene TRBV6-2 or TRBV6-3 combines with J gene TRBJ2-5; TRBD2 matches at 7 bases. Source material: peripheral blood. The sequence derives from a man aged 50-60 years with acute or convalescent COVID-19. CDR3 in DNA: TGTGCCAGCAGTCACGCCCTTGGGAGGGAAGAGACCCAGTACTTC. Translation: CASSHALGREETQYF.